This TCR beta chain was identified in a study of long-term antiretroviral therapy in people with HIV. General study findings and limits: The range of CDR3 lengths in HIV repertoires proved narrower than that found in controls. In samples taken after ART, diversity increased but remained below transplant donor control levels. Those clones which expanded before ART made up the dominant part of the repertoire at all time points.

Samples were assayed with immunoSEQ v3.0 at survey level. The assay was immunoSEQ multiplex PCR, and TCRdb's table has in-frame clones only and misses some. This sample has around 26,000 clones, with approximately 85% found just once. HIV-positive participants all received treatment in the United States. With regard to this clone: Its antigen is not identified.

The germline V gene has CDR1 LGHNA and CDR2 YNFKEQ. The CDR3 has 15 amino acids. V shed 0 bases and J 8 bases; nucleotides not matched to a gene: 9. The sample consisted of unsorted PBMCs, taken 2.9 years after starting antiretroviral therapy. V usage is TRBV4-2 and J usage is TRBJ1-1; 7 positions match TRBD1. This clonotype was sampled from a man aged 50 or older with HIV. This CDR3 reads CASSQDRQGSLEAFF. The CDR3 DNA reads as TGTGCCAGCAGCCAAGATCGACAGGGTAGTTTAGAAGCTTTCTTT.